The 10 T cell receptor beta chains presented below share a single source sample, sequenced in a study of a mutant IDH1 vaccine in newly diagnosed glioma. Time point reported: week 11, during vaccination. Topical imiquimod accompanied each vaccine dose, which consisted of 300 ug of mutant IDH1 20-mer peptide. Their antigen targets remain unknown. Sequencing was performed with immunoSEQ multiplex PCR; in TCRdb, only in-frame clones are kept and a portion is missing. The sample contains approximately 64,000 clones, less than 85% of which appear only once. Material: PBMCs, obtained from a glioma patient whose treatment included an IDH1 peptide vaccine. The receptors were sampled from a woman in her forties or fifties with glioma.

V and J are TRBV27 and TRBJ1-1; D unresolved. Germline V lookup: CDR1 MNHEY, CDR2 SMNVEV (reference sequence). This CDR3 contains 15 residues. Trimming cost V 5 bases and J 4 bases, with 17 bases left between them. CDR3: CASSPWVTEGTEAFF. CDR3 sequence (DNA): TGTGCCAGCAGTCCGTGGGTTACAGAGGGCACTGAAGCTTTCTTT.

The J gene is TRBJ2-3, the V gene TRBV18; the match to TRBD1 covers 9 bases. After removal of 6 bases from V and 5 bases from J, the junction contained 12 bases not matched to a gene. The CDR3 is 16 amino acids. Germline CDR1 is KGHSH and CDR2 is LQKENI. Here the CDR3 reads CASSRGTGSVVDTQYF. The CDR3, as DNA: TGTGCCAGCTCTCGAGGGACAGGGTCGGTGGTAGATACGCAGTATTTT.

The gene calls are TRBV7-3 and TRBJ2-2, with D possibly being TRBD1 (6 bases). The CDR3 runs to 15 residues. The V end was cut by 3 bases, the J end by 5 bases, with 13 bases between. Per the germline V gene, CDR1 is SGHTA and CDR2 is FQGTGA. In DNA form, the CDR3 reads TGTGCCAGCAGCTTTGCGACAGGTAAGACCGGGGAGCTGTTTTTT. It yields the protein CASSFATGKTGELFF.

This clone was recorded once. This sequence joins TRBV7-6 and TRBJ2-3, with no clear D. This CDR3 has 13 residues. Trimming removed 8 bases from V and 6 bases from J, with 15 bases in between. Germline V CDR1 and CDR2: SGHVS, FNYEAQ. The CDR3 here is CASGLFSSDTQYF. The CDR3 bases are TGTGCCAGCGGCCTCTTCTCTTCTGATACGCAGTATTTT.

DNA of the CDR3: TGCAGCGCCTCAGTTCAGGGAGATACGCAGTATTTT. It is translated as CSASVQGDTQYF. The gene calls are TRBV29-1 and TRBJ2-3, with D perhaps TRBD1 (5 bases). CDR3 length: 12 amino acids. The V and J ends lost 7 bases and 5 bases respectively, with 13 bases between them. Germline lookup yields CDR1 SQVTM and CDR2 ANQGSEA.

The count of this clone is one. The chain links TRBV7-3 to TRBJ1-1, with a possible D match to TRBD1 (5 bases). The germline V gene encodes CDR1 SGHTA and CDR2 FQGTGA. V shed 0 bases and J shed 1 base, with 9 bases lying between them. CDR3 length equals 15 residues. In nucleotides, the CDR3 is TGTGCCAGCAGCTTAACCGGGGCGGGGAACACTGAAGCTTTCTTT. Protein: CASSLTGAGNTEAFF.

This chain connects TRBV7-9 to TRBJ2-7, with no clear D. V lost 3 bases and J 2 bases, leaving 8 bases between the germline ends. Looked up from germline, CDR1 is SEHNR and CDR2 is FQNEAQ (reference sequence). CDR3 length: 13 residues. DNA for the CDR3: TGTGCCAGCAGCTTGCCGAGCACCTACGAGCAGTACTTC. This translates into CASSLPSTYEQYF.

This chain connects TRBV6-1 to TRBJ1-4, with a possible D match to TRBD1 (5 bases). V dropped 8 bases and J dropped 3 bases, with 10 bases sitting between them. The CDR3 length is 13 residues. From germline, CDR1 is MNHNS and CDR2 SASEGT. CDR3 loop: CASLGEPNEKLFF. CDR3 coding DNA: TGTGCCAGCTTAGGGGAACCTAATGAAAAACTGTTTTTT.

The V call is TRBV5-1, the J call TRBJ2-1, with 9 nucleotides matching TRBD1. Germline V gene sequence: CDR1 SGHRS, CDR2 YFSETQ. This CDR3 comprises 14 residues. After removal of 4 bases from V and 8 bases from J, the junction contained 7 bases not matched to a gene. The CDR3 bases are TGCGCCAGCAGCGTTCTACAGGGGGCTTATGAGCAGTTCTTC. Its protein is CASSVLQGAYEQFF.

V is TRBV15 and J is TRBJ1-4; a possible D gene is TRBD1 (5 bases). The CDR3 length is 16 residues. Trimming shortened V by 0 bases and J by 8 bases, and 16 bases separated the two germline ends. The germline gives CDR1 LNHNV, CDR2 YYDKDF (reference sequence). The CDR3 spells CATSRDIQGTNEKLFF. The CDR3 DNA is TGTGCCACCAGCAGAGATATTCAGGGTACCAACGAAAAACTGTTTTTT.